This TCR beta chain was sequenced in a study of T-cell reconstitution after alpha-beta-depleted transplantation in children. TCRbeta library preparation incorporated unique molecular identifiers. TCRdb ran MiXCR on the PCR reads and lists one entry per CDR3 protein. The sample records roughly 89,000 distinct CDR3 sequences, 12% being singletons. In this sample, this clonotype turned up many times. This CDR3 contains 15 residues. CDR1 is SGHRS, CDR2 YFSETQ, per germline. V was clipped by 2 bases and J by 3 bases, with 14 bases between them. The receptor's source is a human donor who donated a stem cell graft to a child with inherited bone marrow failure. This chain connects TRBV5-1 to TRBJ1-1; TRBD1 is a possible D gene (6 bases). Source: PBMCs from the stem cell graft donor, taken from the stem cell graft. CDR3 sequence reads: CASSFTGQTHTEAFF. The CDR3 DNA sequence: TGCGCCAGCAGCTTTACCGGACAGACTCACACTGAAGCTTTCTTT. The full variable domain, with the rest looked up from reference TRBV5-1 and TRBJ1-1, is KAGVTQTPRYLIKTRGQQVTLSCSPISGHRSVSWYQQTPGQGLQFLFEYFSETQRNKGNFPGRFSGRQFSNSRSEMNVSTLELGDSALYLCASSFTGQTHTEAFFGQGTRLTVV.